A single sample gave rise to the 21 T cell receptor beta chains below, sequenced in a study of shared clonotypes between healthy human individuals. Only in-frame clones appear in the TCRdb table, and some are missing; sequencing was by immunoSEQ multiplex PCR. The sample contains over 1.4 million clones, roughly 96% of which appear only once. Sequencing was performed on naive CD4+ T cells sorted from blood. This sample's subset: CD45RA+ positively selected. The receptor set was obtained from a man aged 25-40 years in good health.

J is TRBJ2-7 and V is TRBV2, with TRBD2 identical over 10 bases. This CDR3 has 15 residues. The J segment lost 2 bases and the V segment lost 3 bases, leaving 4 bases of the junction unmatched. The V gene's germline CDR1 is SNHLY and CDR2 FYNNEI. The CDR3, as DNA: TGTGCCAGCAGTGAGGCAGCGGGAGGGGCCTACGAGCAGTACTTC. This sequence encodes CASSEAAGGAYEQYF.

J is TRBJ1-5 and V is TRBV5-4; TRBD1 agrees at 8 bases. This CDR3 region has 19 residues. The ends lost 5 bases at V and 3 bases at J; junction bases unmatched: 19. Germline V CDR1 and CDR2: SGHNT, YYREEE (reference sequence). CDR3 amino acids: CASRMRALQGGGVNQPQHF. DNA of the CDR3: TGTGCCAGCAGAATGCGCGCCTTACAGGGGGGCGGGGTCAATCAGCCCCAGCATTTT.

This chain joins TRBV4-1 and TRBJ2-3; D may be TRBD1 (6 bases). Trimming shortened V by 4 bases and J by 6 bases, and 20 bases separated the two germline ends. The CDR3 has 16 residues. CDR1 is MGHRA and CDR2 is YSYEKL in the germline V gene. CDR3 sequence (DNA): TGCGCCAGCAGCCTGCCGTCGAGGGGGAAAAACGATACGCAGTATTTT. Protein sequence: CASSLPSRGKNDTQYF.

The chain uses TRBV5-1 and TRBJ2-1; 10 bases match TRBD2. This CDR3 comprises 15 residues. Germline V lookup: CDR1 SGHRS, CDR2 YFSETQ. Trimming removed 0 bases from V and 9 bases from J; junction bases left unmatched: 6. CDR3 nucleotides: TGCGCCAGCAGCTTGGCGAGCGGGAGGGCCTCTGAGCAGTTCTTC. It is translated as CASSLASGRASEQFF.

Points on this clone: This sample includes further DNA sequences coding for the same CDR3. The chain couples TRBV5-1 to TRBJ2-1, with 8 positions matching TRBD2. CDR1 SGHRS and CDR2 YFSETQ come from the germline V gene. The CDR3 has 15 amino acids. V lost 0 bases, J lost 3 bases, and 2 bases stayed unmatched. CDR3 nucleotides: TGCGCCAGCAGCTTGGAAGCGGGAGTCTACAATGAGCAGTTCTTC. It yields the protein CASSLEAGVYNEQFF.

This chain links TRBV30 with TRBJ1-3; D is perhaps TRBD1 (6 bases). Per germline, CDR1 GTSNPN and CDR2 SVGIG (reference sequence). Trimming cost V 1 base and J 4 bases, with 14 bases left between them. The CDR3 totals 15 residues. CDR3 in DNA: TGTGCCTGGAGTGCCTCCTGGACAGACGGAAACACCATATATTTT. This codes for CAWSASWTDGNTIYF.

V gene TRBV5-4 combines with J gene TRBJ2-1; the D gene is possibly TRBD1 (6 bases). This CDR3 has 16 amino acids. Looked up from germline, CDR1 is SGHNT and CDR2 is YYREEE (reference sequence). Between the trimmed V and J ends, which lost 3 bases and 2 bases, there was a span of 15 bases. The DNA of the CDR3 is TGTGCCAGCAGCTCGCGATTCAGGGGTGCCTACAATGAGCAGTTCTTC. It yields the protein CASSSRFRGAYNEQFF.

V is TRBV21-1 and J is TRBJ2-7; TRBD2 reflects the table's D call only, with no check against the DNA. TRBV21-1 is reported as a pseudogene. CDR3 length equals 20 residues. The CDR3 protein is CASRQEVVFLAGGISYEQYF. CDR3 bases: TGTGCCAGCAGACAGGAGGTAGTGTTCCTAGCGGGAGGGATATCCTACGAGCAGTACTTC.

The rearrangement uses TRBV7-9 and TRBJ2-7; 9 bases are a match to TRBD1. The CDR3 is 14 residues long. Germline V CDR1 and CDR2: SEHNR, FQNEAQ (reference sequence). V gave up 2 bases and J gave up 4 bases; unmatched junction bases: 3. CDR3 region: CASSLWDRVYEQYF. CDR3 bases: TGTGCCAGCAGCTTATGGGACAGGGTTTACGAGCAGTACTTC.

The rearrangement joins TRBV4-3 to TRBJ1-5; 10 nucleotides agree with TRBD1. The CDR3 totals 15 residues. Germline-derived CDR1 and CDR2 are LGHNA and YSLEER. V gave up 4 bases and J gave up 4 bases; unmatched junction bases: 4. The CDR3 region has the DNA TGCGCCAGCAGCCCCGGACAGGGGGGAAATCAGCCCCAGCATTTT. Translated, it gives CASSPGQGGNQPQHF.

As for this clone: Other DNA sequences in this specimen translate into the identical CDR3. The chain carries TRBV9 and TRBJ1-3; no reliable D call. Trimming pared 2 bases from V and 0 bases from J, leaving 6 bases between. This CDR3 comprises 14 residues. CDR1 is SGDLS, CDR2 YYNGEE, per germline. Here the CDR3 DNA reads TGTGCCAGCAGCGTTGAGGGCTCTGGAAACACCATATATTTT. Translating it yields CASSVEGSGNTIYF.

The chain uses TRBV7-2 and TRBJ1-4; possibly TRBD1 for D (5 bases). V lost 5 bases and J lost 7, with 17 bases in between. Germline V lookup: CDR1 SGHTA, CDR2 FQGNSA. This CDR3 contains 15 residues. This CDR3 reads CASSHPGRVGEKLFF. For the CDR3, the DNA is TGTGCCAGCAGCCACCCCGGCAGGGTGGGTGAAAAACTGTTTTTT.

Comments on this clone: Other DNA sequences in this sample translate to the same CDR3. This sequence joins TRBV15 and TRBJ1-2; tentative D call: TRBD1 (5 bases). Trimming left V 0 bases short and J 8 bases short, with 13 bases between. This CDR3 has 14 residues. Germline CDR1 reads LNHNV; CDR2 reads YYDKDF (reference sequence). The CDR3 spells CATSRDRTGGGYTF. The CDR3 DNA sequence: TGTGCCACCAGCAGAGATCGCACAGGCGGCGGCTACACCTTC.

This chain joins TRBV5-6 and TRBJ2-1; 14 bases map to TRBD2. V lost 2 bases to trimming and J lost 7 bases; unmatched junction nucleotides: 2. The CDR3 runs to 15 residues. CDR1 and CDR2 from the germline V gene are SGHDT and YYEEEE. The CDR3 DNA sequence: TGTGCCAGCAGCTTCGGACTAGCGGGAGGTAATGAGCAGTTCTTC. It encodes CASSFGLAGGNEQFF.

The chain joins TRBV6-1 to TRBJ2-7; a weak D match, TRBD2 (6 bases). Per germline, CDR1 MNHNS and CDR2 SASEGT. This CDR3 is 17 amino acids long. V lost 1 base and J 2 bases, leaving 18 bases between the germline ends. This CDR3 reads CASSEGDRELAPYEQYF. DNA of the CDR3: TGTGCCAGCAGTGAAGGCGATAGAGAACTAGCTCCCTACGAGCAGTACTTC.

About this clone itself: This specimen includes other DNA sequences encoding the same CDR3. The chain employs TRBV5-4 and TRBJ2-7; D not resolved. The V end was cut by 3 bases, the J end by 0 bases, with 4 bases between. This CDR3 comprises 12 residues. In germline, CDR1 is SGHNT, CDR2 YYREEE (reference sequence). For the CDR3, the DNA is TGTGCCAGCAGCTCCTCCTCCTACGAGCAGTACTTC. This encodes CASSSSSYEQYF.

The J gene is TRBJ1-4, the V gene TRBV4-1; D is unresolved. This CDR3 comprises 14 residues. Germline V CDR1 and CDR2: MGHRA, YSYEKL. V was clipped by 2 bases and J by 0 bases, with 4 bases between them. DNA for the CDR3: TGCGCCAGCAGCCAACTAGCAACTAATGAAAAACTGTTTTTT. It yields the protein CASSQLATNEKLFF.

The chain uses TRBV5-5 and TRBJ2-1; 11 bases match TRBD2. The CDR3 length is 15 residues. The V segment lost 1 base and the J segment 8 bases; nucleotides outside the gene matches: 5. The V gene's germline CDR1 is SGHKS and CDR2 YYEKEE (reference sequence). The CDR3 nucleotides are TGTGCCAGCAGCTTGCTTCTAGCGGGAGGTTATGAGCAGTTCTTC. Translation: CASSLLLAGGYEQFF.

The chain joins TRBV7-9 to TRBJ1-5; D gene unclear. This CDR3 region has 12 residues. Germline-derived CDR1 and CDR2 are SEHNR and FQNEAQ (reference sequence). V was clipped by 5 bases and J by 3 bases, with 5 bases between them. The CDR3, as DNA: TGTGCCAGCAGCCGCGCCAATCAGCCCCAGCATTTT. It is translated as CASSRANQPQHF.

This sequence joins TRBV6-4 and TRBJ2-3; 10 nucleotides line up with TRBD2. Germline V gene sequence: CDR1 MRHNA, CDR2 SNTAGT. The CDR3 runs 18 residues. With V trimmed by 5 bases and J by 0 bases, 11 bases remained unmatched. The CDR3, as DNA: TGTGCCAGCAGTCCTCTAGCGGGAGTACCGATTAGCACAGATACGCAGTATTTT. Translation: CASSPLAGVPISTDTQYF.

This sequence joins TRBV5-1 and TRBJ1-1; D gene unclear. V was trimmed by 0 bases and J by 4 bases, leaving 10 bases between them. This CDR3 is built from 14 residues. Germline V gene lookup returns CDR1 SGHRS and CDR2 YFSETQ. CDR3 protein: CASSLVVSGTEAFF. DNA of the CDR3: TGCGCCAGCAGCTTGGTGGTTTCCGGCACTGAAGCTTTCTTT.